This entry is about one TCR beta chain. Genomic DNA, the template, was used for profiling of the TCR beta VDJ and CDR3. TCRdb re-called the reads with MiXCR, one entry per CDR3 protein. The table lists approximately 270,000 distinct CDR3 sequences, 45% to 70% of them singletons. The sample is drawn from a study of CD8+CD57+ T cells in acquired aplastic anemia. Germline-derived CDR1 and CDR2 are KGHDR and SFDVKD. Trimming cost V 9 bases and J 2 bases, with 15 bases left between them. The CDR3 length is 14 residues. Specimen: sorted CD4+, CD8+, or CD8+CD57+ T cells (not recorded which) from PBMCs. The origin of this receptor is a human donor with severe aplastic anemia or a healthy control (not recorded which). V usage is TRBV24-1 and J usage is TRBJ1-2; D possibly corresponds to TRBD1 (6 bases). The CDR3, as DNA: TGTGCCACCCAGAGGGGGACCGGAAACTATGGCTACACCTTC. It yields the protein CATQRGTGNYGYTF.